This T cell receptor (beta chain) originates from a study of T cells in Graves' hyperthyroidism and ophthalmopathy. RNA transcripts yielded amplified TCR beta CDR3 regions. HTBI primers were employed in a first-round RT-PCR of the TCR CDR3. Using its own MiXCR run on the multiplex PCR reads, TCRdb lists one record per CDR3 protein. Found here are 500,000 to 650,000 distinct CDR3 sequences, about 15% of them singletons; the top ten hold approximately 18%. The sample holds many counts of this clonotype. CDR1 and CDR2 from the germline V gene are DFQATT and SNEGSKA (reference sequence). V was clipped by 6 bases and J by 4 bases; unmatched bases: 5. The CDR3 is 12 residues long.

V usage is TRBV20-1 and J usage is TRBJ1-2; the match to TRBD1 covers 7 bases. The TCR comes from a woman between 18 and 29 years old with Graves' ophthalmopathy. The sample comprised blood. CDR3 DNA: TGCAGTGCAAACAGGGGTATCTATGGCTACACCTTC. The encoded protein is CSANRGIYGYTF.